Listed below are T cell receptor beta chains from one sample, sequenced in a study of T cells in Graves' hyperthyroidism and ophthalmopathy. In TCRdb, the multiplex PCR reads were re-called with MiXCR into one record per CDR3 protein. The table records more than 550,000 distinct CDR3 sequences, 15% to 20% of them present only once. Input material: blood. The receptors originated from a man aged 50 to 60 with Graves' hyperthyroidism. The CDR3 runs from the conserved cysteine through the conserved F or W. Fields, in order: clone size, V gene, J gene, D gene, CDR3 protein, CDR3 DNA. D genes are given only for firm matches. Not all rows give a size; the values are once, few, many and, for expanded clones, a class.

size: NA
V: TRBV19
J: TRBJ1-2
D: NA
CDR3: CASRLADYGYTF
DNA: TGTGCCAGTAGGTTGGCGGACTATGGCTACACCTTC

size: few
V: TRBV3-1
J: TRBJ2-5
D: TRBD2
CDR3: CASSQDQRDDQETQYF
DNA: TGTGCCAGCAGCCAAGATCAGCGGGACGATCAAGAGACCCAGTACTTC

size: NA
V: TRBV29-1
J: TRBJ2-3
D: NA
CDR3: CSAFTGQPHTQYF
DNA: TGCAGCGCTTTCACTGGGCAGCCGCATACGCAGTATTTT

size: few
V: TRBV3-1
J: TRBJ1-4
D: NA
CDR3: CASSHTETGLNEKLFF
DNA: TGTGCCAGCAGCCATACCGAGACAGGACTTAATGAAAAACTGTTTTTT

size: many
V: TRBV28
J: TRBJ1-3
D: NA
CDR3: CASSLDTVSSGNTIYF
DNA: TGTGCCAGCAGTTTAGACACAGTTTCCTCTGGAAACACCATATATTTT

size: many
V: TRBV5-1
J: TRBJ1-1
D: TRBD1
CDR3: CASRVETGREAFF
DNA: TGCGCCAGCAGAGTTGAGACAGGGCGTGAAGCTTTCTTT

size: many
V: TRBV5-5
J: TRBJ2-3
D: NA
CDR3: CASSLDRTADTQYF
DNA: TGTGCCAGCAGCTTGGACAGGACTGCAGATACGCAGTATTTT

size: NA
V: TRBV27
J: TRBJ2-1
D: NA
CDR3: CASSLYSFPYNEQFF
DNA: TGTGCCAGCAGTTTATATTCATTCCCCTACAATGAGCAGTTCTTC

size: many
V: TRBV7-2
J: TRBJ2-3
D: TRBD2
CDR3: CASSPRLAGVDTQYF
DNA: TGTGCCAGCAGCCCCAGACTAGCGGGAGTAGATACGCAGTATTTT

size: few
V: TRBV10-3
J: TRBJ2-1
D: TRBD2
CDR3: CAISESLAGGGEQFF
DNA: TGTGCCATCAGTGAGTCCTTAGCGGGAGGAGGTGAGCAGTTCTTC

size: many
V: TRBV11-2
J: TRBJ2-6
D: TRBD1
CDR3: CASSVRSGQGAGANVLTF
DNA: TGTGCCAGCAGTGTAAGGTCTGGACAGGGAGCTGGGGCCAACGTCCTGACTTTC

size: NA
V: TRBV3-1
J: TRBJ2-1
D: TRBD2
CDR3: CASSQDGPGLAGVREQFF
DNA: TGTGCCAGCAGCCAAGATGGACCGGGACTAGCGGGAGTGCGTGAGCAGTTCTTC

size: few
V: TRBV4-2
J: TRBJ1-6
D: NA
CDR3: CASSQDGLVNRIRSPLHF
DNA: TGTGCCAGCAGCCAAGATGGTTTGGTTAACAGGATAAGGTCACCCCTCCACTTT

size: NA
V: TRBV7-2
J: TRBJ1-5
D: TRBD1
CDR3: CASGLERGRPQHF
DNA: TGTGCCAGCGGCTTAGAGAGGGGGCGGCCCCAGCATTTT

size: few
V: TRBV6-1
J: TRBJ1-2
D: NA
CDR3: CASSSAGAGGYTF
DNA: TGTGCCAGCAGTTCGGCGGGGGCCGGGGGCTACACCTTC

size: many
V: TRBV28
J: TRBJ2-7
D: NA
CDR3: CASQTWTAGSYEQYF
DNA: TGTGCCAGCCAAACTTGGACTGCTGGTTCCTACGAGCAGTACTTC

size: many
V: TRBV14
J: TRBJ2-7
D: NA
CDR3: CASSRSPGTGLAYEQYF
DNA: TGTGCCAGCAGCCGCTCACCTGGGACGGGATTAGCCTACGAGCAGTACTTC

size: many
V: TRBV20-1
J: TRBJ2-1
D: TRBD1
CDR3: CSARGTGTGRGNEQFF
DNA: TGCAGTGCTAGAGGGACAGGGACGGGGAGAGGCAATGAGCAGTTCTTC

size: many
V: TRBV3-1
J: TRBJ2-7
D: NA
CDR3: CASSQFGPTYEQYF
DNA: TGTGCCAGCAGCCAGTTCGGACCCACCTACGAGCAGTACTTC

size: NA
V: TRBV7-2
J: TRBJ1-2
D: NA
CDR3: CASSKAGGRGYGYTF
DNA: TGTGCCAGCAGCAAGGCGGGGGGCAGGGGCTATGGCTACACCTTC

size: many
V: TRBV2
J: TRBJ2-3
D: NA
CDR3: CASRDSVTDTQYF
DNA: TGTGCCAGCAGGGATAGCGTTACAGATACGCAGTATTTT

size: NA
V: TRBV30
J: TRBJ2-3
D: NA
CDR3: CAWRLADTQYF
DNA: TGTGCCTGGAGGTTGGCAGATACGCAGTATTTT

size: many
V: TRBV10-3
J: TRBJ2-2
D: TRBD1
CDR3: CAISEGQGAKNTGELFF
DNA: TGTGCCATCAGTGAAGGCCAGGGGGCGAAAAACACCGGGGAGCTGTTTTTT

size: many
V: TRBV12-3/TRBV12-4
J: TRBJ1-6
D: TRBD1
CDR3: CASSAGTGFSPLHF
DNA: TGTGCCAGCAGTGCCGGGACAGGGTTTTCACCCCTCCACTTT

size: few
V: TRBV29-1
J: TRBJ2-7
D: NA
CDR3: CSVGRSSYEQYF
DNA: TGCAGCGTTGGTAGAAGCTCCTACGAGCAGTACTTC

size: many
V: TRBV5-1
J: TRBJ1-1
D: TRBD1
CDR3: CASSPTTGVNTEAFF
DNA: TGCGCCAGCAGCCCCACGACAGGGGTGAACACTGAAGCTTTCTTT

size: few
V: TRBV6-2/TRBV6-3
J: TRBJ2-7
D: NA
CDR3: CASIGAGTPKSYEQYF
DNA: TGTGCCAGCATCGGTGCCGGGACACCTAAATCCTACGAGCAGTACTTC

size: NA
V: TRBV7-9
J: TRBJ2-5
D: TRBD2
CDR3: CASSLVVGLAGVPGETQYF
DNA: TGTGCCAGCAGCTTAGTGGTTGGACTAGCGGGAGTTCCGGGAGAGACCCAGTACTTC

size: many
V: TRBV20-1
J: TRBJ2-7
D: TRBD2
CDR3: CSARTSGNRYEQYF
DNA: TGCAGTGCTCGGACTAGCGGGAACAGATACGAGCAGTACTTC

size: many
V: TRBV3-1
J: TRBJ1-2
D: NA
CDR3: CASSPPHRVNYGYTF
DNA: TGTGCCAGCAGCCCCCCACACAGGGTTAACTATGGCTACACCTTC

size: NA
V: TRBV7-9
J: TRBJ1-1
D: NA
CDR3: CASSSDTLNTEAFF
DNA: TGTGCCAGCAGCTCAGACACATTGAACACTGAAGCTTTCTTT

size: NA
V: TRBV2
J: TRBJ2-7
D: NA
CDR3: CASSDRLTSYEQYF
DNA: TGTGCCAGCAGTGATAGGCTCACGAGCTACGAGCAGTACTTC

size: many
V: TRBV2
J: TRBJ2-1
D: TRBD2
CDR3: CASSDESSGRADRSYNEQFF
DNA: TGTGCCAGCAGTGACGAGTCTAGCGGGAGGGCCGATCGCTCCTACAATGAGCAGTTCTTC

size: many
V: TRBV9
J: TRBJ2-7
D: TRBD2
CDR3: CASSVGVSGGYEQYF
DNA: TGTGCCAGCAGCGTAGGTGTTAGCGGGGGTTACGAGCAGTACTTC

size: many
V: TRBV28
J: TRBJ2-7
D: TRBD2
CDR3: CASSFWTSGSSEQYF
DNA: TGTGCCAGCAGTTTTTGGACTAGCGGGTCTAGCGAGCAGTACTTC

size: many
V: TRBV28
J: TRBJ1-4
D: NA
CDR3: CASSFIVEANEKLFF
DNA: TGTGCCAGCAGTTTTATTGTCGAGGCTAATGAAAAACTGTTTTTT

size: NA
V: TRBV7-9
J: TRBJ1-1
D: TRBD1
CDR3: CASSLGQGVWTEAFF
DNA: TGTGCCAGCAGCCTGGGACAGGGAGTGTGGACTGAAGCTTTCTTT

size: NA
V: TRBV5-8
J: TRBJ2-7
D: TRBD2
CDR3: CVSNLQAGLYEQYF
DNA: TGTGTCAGCAACCTCCAAGCGGGGCTCTACGAGCAGTACTTC

size: NA
V: TRBV6-1
J: TRBJ2-5
D: TRBD2
CDR3: CASSEAASGGQETQYF
DNA: TGTGCCAGCAGTGAAGCCGCCAGCGGGGGACAAGAGACCCAGTACTTC

size: many
V: TRBV7-9
J: TRBJ2-5
D: NA
CDR3: CASSLVQGFQETQYF
DNA: TGTGCCAGCAGCTTGGTTCAGGGTTTCCAAGAGACCCAGTACTTC

size: NA
V: TRBV19
J: TRBJ2-1
D: NA
CDR3: CASTTGYAQFF
DNA: TGTGCCAGTACAACAGGGTACGCGCAGTTCTTC

size: many
V: TRBV28
J: TRBJ2-7
D: TRBD2
CDR3: CASRPSGVSYEQYF
DNA: TGTGCCAGCAGACCGAGCGGGGTCTCCTACGAGCAGTACTTC

size: NA
V: TRBV19
J: TRBJ2-2
D: TRBD2
CDR3: CASRALAGVVGELFF
DNA: TGTGCCAGTAGAGCACTAGCGGGAGTTGTTGGGGAGCTGTTTTTT